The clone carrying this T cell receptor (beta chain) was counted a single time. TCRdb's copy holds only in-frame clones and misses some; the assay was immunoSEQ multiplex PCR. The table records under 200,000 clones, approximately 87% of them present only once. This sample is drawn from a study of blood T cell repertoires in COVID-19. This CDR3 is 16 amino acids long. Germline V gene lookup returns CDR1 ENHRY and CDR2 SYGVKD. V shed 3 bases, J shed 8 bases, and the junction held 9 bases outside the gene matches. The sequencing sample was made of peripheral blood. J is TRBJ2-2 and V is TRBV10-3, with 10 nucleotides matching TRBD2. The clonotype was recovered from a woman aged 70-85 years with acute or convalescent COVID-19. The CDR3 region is CAISDRPSGSRGELFF. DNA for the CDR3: TGTGCCATCAGTGATCGTCCTAGCGGGAGTAGGGGGGAGCTGTTTTTT.